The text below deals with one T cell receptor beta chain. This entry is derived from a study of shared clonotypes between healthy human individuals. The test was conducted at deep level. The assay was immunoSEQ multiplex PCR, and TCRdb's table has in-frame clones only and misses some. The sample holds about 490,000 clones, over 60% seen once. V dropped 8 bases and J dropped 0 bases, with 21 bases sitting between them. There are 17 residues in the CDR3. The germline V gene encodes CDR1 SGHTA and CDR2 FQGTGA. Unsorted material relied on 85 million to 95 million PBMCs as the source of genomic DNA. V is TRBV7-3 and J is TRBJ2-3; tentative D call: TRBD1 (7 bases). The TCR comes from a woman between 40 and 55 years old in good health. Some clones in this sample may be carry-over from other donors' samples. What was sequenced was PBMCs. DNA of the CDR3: TGTGCCAGCGCCAAAGGTCAGGGGGGAGCTAGCACAGATACGCAGTATTTT. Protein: CASAKGQGGASTDTQYF.